This passage covers 11 T cell receptor beta chains from one sample sequenced in a study of high-grade serous ovarian cancer treatment subgroups. Measured with immunoSEQ multiplex PCR; TCRdb has only the in-frame clones, and not every one. The sample yields 35,000 to 45,000 clones, about four fifths seen once. Tumor tissue was taken before any definitive surgery or chemotherapy was given. Sequenced sample: tumor tissue. These receptors were obtained from a human donor with high-grade serous ovarian cancer.

The gene calls are TRBV6-5 and TRBJ2-1, with D perhaps being TRBD1 or TRBD2 (7 bases each). Germline values: CDR1 MNHEY, CDR2 SVGAGI. Trimming stripped 6 bases from V and 8 bases from J, with 17 bases between. This CDR3 has 14 residues. In nucleotides, the CDR3 is TGTGCCAGCAGCCTCGGGGAGGGGGCCGATGAGCAGTTCTTC. It yields the protein CASSLGEGADEQFF.

This clone was seen only a few times. V gene TRBV20-1 combines with J gene TRBJ2-2; D remains unclear. Trimming took off 3 bases at V and 6 bases at J, with 5 bases between the two ends. The CDR3 has 11 residues. The germline gives CDR1 DFQATT, CDR2 SNEGSKA (reference sequence). The CDR3 bases are TGCAGTGCTAGGGGTCCCGGGGAGCTGTTTTTT. Protein product: CSARGPGELFF.

The gene calls are TRBV5-4 and TRBJ1-2; D not resolved. Deletions cut 4 bases from V and 3 bases from J, with 10 bases between. Germline assignment: CDR1 SGHNT and CDR2 YYREEE (reference sequence). This CDR3 spans 13 amino acids. The chain's CDR3 is CASSKVSDYGYTF. The DNA of the CDR3 is TGTGCCAGCAGCAAGGTGTCCGACTATGGCTACACCTTC.

This clone was seen a few times. V and J are TRBV6-6 and TRBJ2-7, with D perhaps TRBD1 or TRBD2 (5 bases each). V lost 0 bases and J 5 bases, leaving 8 bases between the germline ends. This CDR3 is built from 13 residues. Germline V gene sequence: CDR1 MNHNY, CDR2 SVGAGI (reference sequence). The CDR3 loop reads CASSYSSGHEQYF. CDR3 nucleotides: TGTGCCAGCAGTTACTCTTCGGGACACGAGCAGTACTTC.

The chain uses TRBV18 and TRBJ2-2; weak D call: TRBD1 (5 bases). The CDR3 runs to 17 residues. Looked up from germline, CDR1 is KGHSH and CDR2 is LQKENI. Trimming shortened V by 3 bases and J by 4 bases, and 18 bases separated the two germline ends. The CDR3 sequence: CASSPPATQAVTGELFF. In DNA, the CDR3 is TGTGCCAGCTCACCTCCGGCTACACAGGCTGTCACCGGGGAGCTGTTTTTT.

This clone was detected a few times. The V call is TRBV28, the J call TRBJ2-1; the D is unclear. The germline CDR1 and CDR2 sequences are MDHEN and SYDVKM. V lost 5 bases to trimming and J lost 8 bases, with 13 bases between them. CDR3 length: 13 amino acids. The CDR3 sequence is CASSLDGPDEQFF. The CDR3 nucleotides are TGTGCCAGCAGTCTGGACGGTCCGGATGAGCAGTTCTTC.

This chain joins TRBV4-3 and TRBJ2-5; the D gene is possibly TRBD2 (5 bases). Trimming took off 1 base at V and 5 bases at J, with 5 bases between the two ends. The germline V gene encodes CDR1 LGHNA and CDR2 YSLEER. The CDR3 has 12 amino acids. The chain's CDR3 is CASSQGGETQYF. CDR3 nucleotide sequence: TGCGCCAGCAGCCAAGGCGGGGAGACCCAGTACTTC.

The V and J genes are TRBV6-4 and TRBJ2-2, with TRBD1 matching over 12 bases. Germline V lookup: CDR1 MRHNA, CDR2 SNTAGT. Unmatched junction bases numbered 2, after V lost 6 bases and J lost 3 bases. CDR3 size: 15 residues. The CDR3 spells CASRGTGGDTGELFF. The CDR3 DNA reads TGTGCCAGCAGGGGGACAGGGGGCGACACCGGGGAGCTGTTTTTT.

The gene calls are TRBV7-2 and TRBJ2-5; D might be TRBD2 (5 bases). The CDR3 sequence is 14 residues long. The germline V gene encodes CDR1 SGHTA and CDR2 FQGNSA. V gave up 4 bases and J gave up 5 bases, with 14 bases separating them. The DNA of the CDR3 is TGTGCCAGCAGCTCGCGACGGGGATGGGAGACCCAGTACTTC. Protein: CASSSRRGWETQYF.

The chain combines TRBV19 with TRBJ2-1; 14 nucleotides line up with TRBD2. V was pared by 6 bases and J by 6 bases, with 13 bases of the junction left unmatched. Germline CDR1 and CDR2: LNHDA and SQIVND (reference sequence). The CDR3 covers 18 residues. The CDR3 bases are TGTGCCAGTAGGTCCCCCGAGACTAGCGGGAGGGTTGGCAATGAGCAGTTCTTC. Its protein product is CASRSPETSGRVGNEQFF.

The V gene is TRBV19, the J gene TRBJ1-4; weak D call: TRBD1 (6 bases). V was pared by 10 bases and J by 5 bases, with 14 bases between. From germline, CDR1 is LNHDA and CDR2 SQIVND (reference sequence). CDR3 length equals 13 residues. The CDR3 sequence: CATKDSPNEKLFF. The CDR3 region has the DNA TGTGCCACCAAGGACAGCCCAAATGAAAAACTGTTTTTT.